The 17 T cell receptor beta chains presented below share a single source sample, sequenced in a study of CD8 T cells in ankylosing spondylitis. TCRdb passed the 5' RACE reads through MiXCR, listing each CDR3 protein once. Here the sample spans approximately 400,000 distinct CDR3 sequences, roughly 26% being singletons. No antigens are known for them. Study-wide results and limits: For ankylosing spondylitis blood, a TCR beta motif of 8 or 9 highly homologous variants appeared characteristic.

The sample comprised blood, either unsorted or a sorted T cell fraction (not recorded which). These receptor sequences come from a male donor with ankylosing spondylitis.

This chain uses TRBV20-1 with TRBJ1-6; D perhaps matches TRBD1 (5 bases). This CDR3 contains 14 residues. The V gene's germline CDR1 is DFQATT and CDR2 SNEGSKA (reference sequence). V lost 2 bases and J lost 7, with 12 bases in between. The CDR3 coding sequence is TGCAGTGCTAGACCCCCCGGGGCCAATTCACCCCTCCACTTT. It encodes CSARPPGANSPLHF.

The CDR3 is CASSQDLGTPTYEQYF. The CDR3 DNA reads TGTGCCAGCAGCCAAGATCTGGGGACACCTACCTACGAGCAGTACTTC. The chain employs TRBV3-1 and TRBJ2-7; a possible D gene is TRBD1 (6 bases). Germline CDR1 is LGHDT and CDR2 is YNNKEL (reference sequence). The CDR3 runs to 16 residues. The V end was cut by 0 bases, the J end by 2 bases, with 14 bases between.

This clonotype was observed many times. The chain joins TRBV3-1 to TRBJ2-2; unclear D gene. V was shortened by 7 bases and J by 3 bases, with 15 bases between the two germline ends. The CDR3 is 15 amino acids. Germline CDR1 is LGHDT and CDR2 is YNNKEL (reference sequence). The DNA of the CDR3 is TGTGCCAGCAACTCTGCTGGCAGTTACACCGGGGAGCTGTTTTTT. Amino acid sequence: CASNSAGSYTGELFF.

This clonotype was observed at least ten times. The gene calls are TRBV29-1 and TRBJ1-1; possibly TRBD1 for D (5 bases). There are 12 residues in the CDR3. From germline, CDR1 is SQVTM and CDR2 ANQGSEA. V was pared by 3 bases and J by 6 bases, with 11 bases between. CDR3 in DNA: TGCAGCGTTGACGGGCGGGGGGCTGAAGCTTTCTTT. Amino acid sequence: CSVDGRGAEAFF.

The chain recombines TRBV7-8 with TRBJ2-5; 8 bases are a match to TRBD2. The CDR3 extends over 13 amino acids. Germline CDR1 SGHVS, CDR2 FQNEAQ. V lost 11 bases, J lost 1 base, and 6 bases stayed unmatched. This CDR3 is CADSGGPQETQYF. CDR3 coding DNA: TGTGCCGACTCGGGAGGGCCCCAAGAGACCCAGTACTTC.

The V and J genes are TRBV7-7 and TRBJ2-1, with D uncertain. This CDR3 region has 14 residues. Germline V gene sequence: CDR1 SSHAT, CDR2 FNYEAQ (reference sequence). V lost 0 bases and J lost 5, with 8 bases in between. CDR3 coding DNA: TGTGCCAGCAGCTTAGCGCGTACCAACAATGAGCAGTTCTTC. Protein: CASSLARTNNEQFF.

Many counts were recorded for this clonotype. This chain joins TRBV10-3 and TRBJ2-1; 10 bases fit TRBD1. The V segment lost 2 bases and the J segment 6 bases; nucleotides outside the gene matches: 4. The CDR3 contains 15 residues. CDR1 ENHRY and CDR2 SYGVKD come from the germline V gene. CDR3 region: CAISEVDRGANEQFF. CDR3 coding DNA: TGTGCCATCAGTGAGGTGGACAGGGGGGCCAATGAGCAGTTCTTC.

The J gene is TRBJ2-3, the V gene TRBV12-3 or TRBV12-4; D is unclear. CDR3 length equals 14 residues. V lost 3 bases and J lost 11, with 18 bases in between. In nucleotides, the CDR3 is TGTGCCAGCAGTTTTCGGCCAGACCGGACCTGGCAGTATTTT. Its translation: CASSFRPDRTWQYF.

The chain links TRBV7-2 to TRBJ2-1, with 10 bases aligning to TRBD2. This CDR3 has 16 amino acids. The V gene end was trimmed by 2 bases and the J gene end by 5 bases; junction bases not matched to a gene: 6. The V gene's germline CDR1 is SGHTA and CDR2 FQGNSA. CDR3 sequence (DNA): TGTGCCAGCAGCTTATTAGGAGCGGGAGGGGACAATGAGCAGTTCTTC. Its translation is CASSLLGAGGDNEQFF.

This clonotype was recorded a few times. J is TRBJ1-6 and V is TRBV25-1; 8 nucleotides align to TRBD1. This CDR3 comprises 15 residues. After removal of 7 bases from V and 5 bases from J, the junction contained 7 bases not matched to a gene. CDR1 is MGHDK, CDR2 SYGVNS, per germline. CDR3 sequence reads: CASTLTGVDNSPLHF. CDR3 nucleotides: TGTGCCAGCACCCTGACAGGGGTAGATAATTCACCCCTCCACTTT.

This clonotype was picked up a small number of times. This chain connects TRBV5-1 to TRBJ2-2, with TRBD1 identical over 9 bases. The CDR3 has 14 amino acids. V was pared by 4 bases and J by 6 bases, with 4 bases of the junction left unmatched. Germline CDR1 and CDR2: SGHRS and YFSETQ. As DNA, the CDR3 is TGCGCCAGCAGCGTACGACAGGGGGCCGGGGAGCTGTTTTTT. It encodes CASSVRQGAGELFF.

This clonotype was found many times. V usage is TRBV12-3 or TRBV12-4 and J usage is TRBJ2-2, with TRBD1 matching 8 bases. V shed 8 bases and J 7 bases; nucleotides not matched to a gene: 12. This CDR3 spans 15 amino acids. CDR3 protein: CASGSGTGKFGELFF. The CDR3 nucleotides are TGTGCCAGCGGATCCGGGACAGGAAAATTCGGGGAGCTGTTTTTT.

This clonotype appeared a few times. The CDR3 is CASSLPPRAGGYEQYF. CDR3 DNA: TGTGCCAGCAGCTTACCCCCCCGGGCGGGAGGCTACGAGCAGTACTTC. J is TRBJ2-7 and V is TRBV7-2, with TRBD2 identical over 8 bases. The junction had 9 bases not matched to a gene; V was cut back by 2 bases and J by 3 bases. The CDR3 has 16 amino acids. The germline V gene has CDR1 SGHTA and CDR2 FQGNSA.

This clonotype was counted a few times. The V gene is TRBV15, the J gene TRBJ2-2; the D gene is possibly TRBD1 (5 bases). Trimming took off 2 bases at V and 7 bases at J, with 11 bases between the two ends. The germline V gene has CDR1 LNHNV and CDR2 YYDKDF (reference sequence). The CDR3 length is 14 residues. The CDR3 is CATSRQGGVGELFF. The CDR3 nucleotides read TGTGCCACCAGCAGACAGGGTGGCGTCGGGGAGCTGTTTTTT.

The rearrangement links TRBV20-1 to TRBJ1-2; no clear D gene. The germline CDR1 and CDR2 sequences are DFQATT and SNEGSKA (reference sequence). Between the trimmed V and J ends, which lost 0 bases and 8 bases, there was a span of 13 bases. There are 13 residues in the CDR3. CDR3 DNA: TGCAGTGCTAGAGAAAGGACCTCCGGGGGCTACACCTTC. Translated, it gives CSARERTSGGYTF.

In this sample, this clonotype turned up a few times. This chain uses TRBV11-2 with TRBJ2-7; D unclear. Germline loops: CDR1 SGHAT, CDR2 FQNNGV. V was cut by 4 bases and J by 6 bases, with 13 bases left in between. The CDR3 loop spans 13 amino acids. The DNA of the CDR3 is TGTGCCAGCAGCTCGTGGGCCTGGGTCGAGCAGTACGTC. It yields the protein CASSSWAWVEQYV.

This chain links TRBV11-1 with TRBJ2-7; D remains ambiguous. V lost 5 bases, J lost 4 bases, and 12 bases lay in between. The CDR3 has 13 residues. CDR1 and CDR2 from the germline V gene are SGHAT and FQDESV (reference sequence). CDR3 amino acids: CASSRSNSYEQYV. The CDR3 nucleotides read TGTGCCAGCAGCCGTAGTAATTCATACGAGCAGTACGTC.